Each of the 2 T cell receptor beta chains below was sequenced from the same sample in a study of blood T cell repertoires in COVID-19. The method was immunoSEQ multiplex PCR; TCRdb's version includes in-frame clones alone and lacks a portion of them. Among about 62,000 clones, 80% to 90% were seen once, and the ten largest hold 15% to 20%. What was sequenced was peripheral blood. The receptor set was obtained from an older woman with COVID-19, enrolled during active disease.

This clone was counted once. The J gene is TRBJ2-7, the V gene TRBV5-1; 10 bases map to TRBD2. CDR3 length equals 14 residues. Germline CDR1 SGHRS, CDR2 YFSETQ. V lost 4 bases, J lost 5 bases, and 6 bases stayed unmatched. The CDR3 DNA is TGCGCCAGCAGCCCAGGACTAGCGGTCCACGAGCAGTACTTC. Residues: CASSPGLAVHEQYF.

CDR3 loop: CSVEGQGATEAFF. The CDR3 nucleotides read TGCAGCGTTGAAGGGCAGGGGGCCACTGAAGCTTTCTTT. V and J are TRBV29-1 and TRBJ1-1; the match to TRBD1 covers 8 bases. The germline V gene encodes CDR1 SQVTM and CDR2 ANQGSEA. CDR3 length: 13 amino acids. Trimming removed 1 base from V and 4 bases from J; junction bases left unmatched: 2.